This TCR beta chain was retrieved from a study of cytotoxic CD8 clonotypes in ibrutinib-treated CLL. TCRdb's table, derived via immunoSEQ multiplex PCR, lists solely in-frame clones and lacks some. This table holds approximately 22,000 clones, over 70% found once. CDR1 is MNHEY and CDR2 is SVGAGI in the germline V gene. This CDR3 has 16 residues. V lost 3 bases and J lost 4; bases outside the gene matches: 8. The sequence derives from a human donor with chronic lymphocytic leukemia. The chain links TRBV6-5 to TRBJ2-3; 9 nucleotides align to TRBD1. Sample: PBMCs, taken before ibrutinib treatment. The CDR3 region has the DNA TGTGCCAGCAGTTATTTCGGGACAGGGTTAGCAGATACGCAGTATTTT. Its translation is CASSYFGTGLADTQYF.